The 11 T cell receptor beta chains in this list originate from one sample, sequenced in a study of blood T cell repertoires in COVID-19 (TCRdb year 2020). Libraries were made using the immunoSEQ multiplex PCR assay. The table was pulled from immuneACCESS by TCRdb, which kept in-frame rearrangements only. Such tables lose some clones; where checked, under half of the loss comes from unresolved V genes, and the rest has no known cause. The sample contains around 100,000 clones, 80% to 90% of them found a single time. The ten largest make up 15% of the sample. The sequenced sample was peripheral blood. All receptors derive from a man aged 45-65 years with acute or convalescent COVID-19.

The chain joins TRBV11-3 to TRBJ2-5, with 14 bases lining up with TRBD2. The CDR3 has 16 amino acids. Germline V lookup: CDR1 SGHNT, CDR2 YENEEA. V was pared by 5 bases and J by 4 bases, with 6 bases of the junction left unmatched. The CDR3 loop is CASSAWGTSGRETQYF. CDR3 in DNA: TGTGCCAGCAGCGCTTGGGGGACTAGCGGGAGAGAGACCCAGTACTTC.

This chain connects TRBV9 to TRBJ1-3; a weak D match, TRBD1 (5 bases). The V gene's germline CDR1 is SGDLS and CDR2 YYNGEE. This CDR3 is 14 amino acids long. V shed 4 bases and J shed 4 bases, with 12 bases lying between them. The CDR3 DNA reads as TGTGCCAGCAGCCCCCGGACAACCGGAAACACCATATATTTT. It translates to CASSPRTTGNTIYF.

This chain connects TRBV9 to TRBJ2-1, with a possible D match to TRBD2 (6 bases). This CDR3 comprises 14 residues. V dropped 0 bases and J dropped 12 bases, with 16 bases sitting between them. Germline CDR1 reads SGDLS; CDR2 reads YYNGEE. CDR3 bases: TGTGCCAGCAGCGTAGGGCTAGCGTGGGGCGGGCAGTTCTTC. Its protein product is CASSVGLAWGGQFF.

This rearrangement joins TRBV7-9 to TRBJ2-5, with TRBD2 identical over 7 bases. Germline loops: CDR1 SEHNR, CDR2 FQNEAQ (reference sequence). The CDR3 totals 18 residues. With V trimmed by 5 bases and J by 2 bases, 17 bases remained unmatched. The CDR3 coding sequence is TGTGCCAGCAGCGTCGGCCAAGCTAGCGGAGGGCGACAAGAGACCCAGTACTTC. Protein product: CASSVGQASGGRQETQYF.

The rearrangement joins TRBV7-2 to TRBJ2-5, with 12 bases aligning to TRBD2. CDR1 is SGHTA, CDR2 FQGNSA, per germline. Losses at the gene ends were 5 bases for V and 5 bases for J; bases not matched to a gene: 3. This CDR3 has 14 residues. DNA of the CDR3: TGTGCCAGCAGCCATGGACTAGCGGGGGAGACCCAGTACTTC. It translates to CASSHGLAGETQYF.

This clone was counted only a few times. The rearrangement links TRBV21-1 to TRBJ2-2; the D segment call TRBD1 is taken from the table without a DNA check. TRBV21-1 is recorded as a pseudogene. This CDR3 has 18 residues. The CDR3 nucleotides read TGTGCCAGCAGCAAAGAGGAGAAGGGGGAAAAGAACACCGGGGAGCTGTTTTTT. Translated, it gives CASSKEEKGEKNTGELFF.

This rearrangement joins TRBV5-1 to TRBJ1-1, with 8 bases matching TRBD1. CDR3 size: 16 residues. Trimming at V came to 0 bases and at J to 0 bases, leaving 4 bases not matched to a gene. In germline, CDR1 is SGHRS, CDR2 YFSETQ. Here the CDR3 DNA reads TGCGCCAGCAGCTTGGAAACAGGGGGTCTGAACACTGAAGCTTTCTTT. Translated: CASSLETGGLNTEAFF.

Worth noting for this clone: The sample has other DNA sequences that encode this CDR3 too. The chain couples TRBV6-5 to TRBJ2-1; 9 positions match TRBD1. CDR3 length: 15 residues. With V trimmed by 6 bases and J by 1 base, 4 bases remained unmatched. Germline loops: CDR1 MNHEY, CDR2 SVGAGI. The CDR3 DNA reads as TGTGCCAGCAGACCGGACAGGGGATCCTACAATGAGCAGTTCTTC. Translation: CASRPDRGSYNEQFF.

J is TRBJ2-7 and V is TRBV5-1, with D tentatively TRBD2 (5 bases). The germline V gene encodes CDR1 SGHRS and CDR2 YFSETQ. The CDR3 extends over 16 amino acids. Trimming took 5 bases from V and 6 from J, leaving 24 bases between them. The CDR3 protein is CASREGRRGSLGEQYF. The CDR3 DNA is TGCGCCAGCAGAGAGGGAAGGCGTGGGTCCCTAGGCGAGCAGTACTTC.

V gene TRBV28 combines with J gene TRBJ2-1; TRBD2 matches 11 bases. In germline, CDR1 is MDHEN, CDR2 SYDVKM. This CDR3 region has 15 residues. V was pared by 6 bases and J by 6 bases, with 7 bases of the junction left unmatched. The CDR3 DNA reads TGTGCCAGCAGCCTAGCGGGAGGTTTGAGCAATGAGCAGTTCTTC. Translated: CASSLAGGLSNEQFF.

The chain couples TRBV19 to TRBJ2-7, with 8 positions matching TRBD1. The germline V gene encodes CDR1 LNHDA and CDR2 SQIVND (reference sequence). There are 15 residues in the CDR3. Losses at the gene ends were 4 bases for V and 1 base for J; bases not matched to a gene: 6. Here the CDR3 DNA reads TGTGCCAGTAGTAAAATAGACAGGGGATCCTACGAGCAGTACTTC. This sequence encodes CASSKIDRGSYEQYF.